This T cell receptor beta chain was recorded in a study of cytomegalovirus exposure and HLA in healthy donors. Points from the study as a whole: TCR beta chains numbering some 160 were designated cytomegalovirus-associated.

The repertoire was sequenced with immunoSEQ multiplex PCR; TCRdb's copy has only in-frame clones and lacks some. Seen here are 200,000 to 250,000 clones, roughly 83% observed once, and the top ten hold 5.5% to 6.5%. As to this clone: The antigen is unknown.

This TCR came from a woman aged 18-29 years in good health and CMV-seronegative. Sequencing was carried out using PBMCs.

Here the CDR3 DNA reads TGTGCCAGCAGCGCGATGGGGCCCCCTTACGCGAACACCGGGGAGCTGTTTTTT. Amino acid sequence: CASSAMGPPYANTGELFF. The J gene is TRBJ2-2, the V gene TRBV5-6; TRBD1 might be the D (5 bases). The CDR3 is made up of 18 amino acids. Between the trimmed V and J ends, which lost 4 bases and 0 bases, there was a span of 19 bases. CDR1 and CDR2 from the germline V gene are SGHDT and YYEEEE.